The table lists the clone carrying this TCR beta chain with a count of one. Assay used: immunoSEQ multiplex PCR; TCRdb lists only in-frame clones, some missing. The repertoire holds about 100,000 clones, with around 95% as singletons. The source of the sample is a study of technical replicates of blood from a handful of donors. Germline CDR1 reads SGHVS; CDR2 reads FQNEAQ. This CDR3 spans 16 amino acids. The V and J ends lost 1 base and 1 base, in that order; junction bases with no gene match: 3. This chain links TRBV7-8 with TRBJ2-4; 8 nucleotides agree with TRBD2. Sample: T cells isolated from PBMCs. The sequence was collected from a human donor in good health. For the CDR3, the DNA is TGTGCCAGCAGCTTAGAGTTAGCGGGGGCCAAAAACATTCAGTACTTC. This encodes CASSLELAGAKNIQYF.